This T cell receptor (beta chain) was obtained from a study of T cell responses to AZD1222 COVID-19 vaccine. Broader study findings: Repertoires were sampled only after the peak T cell response.

Deletions cut 4 bases from V and 0 bases from J, with 10 bases between. The CDR3 runs 14 residues. Germline lookup yields CDR1 SGHRS and CDR2 YFSETQ. Of note for this clone: The antigen is unknown. Different DNA sequences within this sample yield the same CDR3.

Method: immunoSEQ multiplex PCR; TCRdb's copy keeps in-frame clones and lacks some. The sample has about 120,000 clones, just under 90% seen once. Material: peripheral blood, obtained on day 0 of AZD1222 vaccination. This clonotype was obtained from an adult in good health. The V gene is TRBV5-1, the J gene TRBJ1-1, with a tentative D call TRBD1 (5 bases). The CDR3 sequence: CASSPGTVNTEAFF. The CDR3 DNA sequence: TGCGCCAGCAGCCCGGGGACGGTGAACACTGAAGCTTTCTTT.